This TCR beta chain was found in a study of T cells in Graves' hyperthyroidism and ophthalmopathy. Study at large: Blood from the periphery was taken at initial diagnosis, before any treatment. Study-wide results and limits: Clonotypes that were expanded in thyroid above 0.001 mostly appeared in blood too.

Authors of the study amplified TCR beta CDR3 regions from RNA transcripts. The HTBI primer set drove a first-round RT-PCR of the TCR CDR3. TCRdb reprocessed the multiplex PCR reads via MiXCR and lists one record per CDR3 protein. The table includes under 400,000 distinct CDR3 sequences, 20% to 25% detected once. This CDR3 comprises 15 residues. Trimming pared 0 bases from V and 0 bases from J, leaving 6 bases between. Per germline, CDR1 SGHAT and CDR2 FQNNGV. Regarding this clonotype: The antigen is undetermined.

Patients having uncontrolled infection, another autoimmune disease, pregnancy or lactation were not included. The genes are TRBV11-2 and TRBJ2-1; no reliable D call. The sample taken for sequencing was blood. This sequence originates from a man aged 50 to 60 with Graves' hyperthyroidism. CDR3 DNA sequence: TGTGCCAGCAGCTTAGATGTCGGCTCCTACAATGAGCAGTTCTTC. This translates into CASSLDVGSYNEQFF.